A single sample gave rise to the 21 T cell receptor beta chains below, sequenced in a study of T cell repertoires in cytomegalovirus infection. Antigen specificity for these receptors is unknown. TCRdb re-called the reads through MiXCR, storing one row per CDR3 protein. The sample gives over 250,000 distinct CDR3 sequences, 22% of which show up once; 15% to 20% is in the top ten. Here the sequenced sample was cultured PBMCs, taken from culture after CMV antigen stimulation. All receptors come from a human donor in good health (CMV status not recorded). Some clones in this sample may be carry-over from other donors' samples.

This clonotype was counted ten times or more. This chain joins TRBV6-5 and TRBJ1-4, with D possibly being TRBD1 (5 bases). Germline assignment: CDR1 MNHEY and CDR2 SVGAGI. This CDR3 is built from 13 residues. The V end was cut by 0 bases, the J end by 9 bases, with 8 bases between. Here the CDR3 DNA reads TGTGCCAGCAGTTACTCTACGGGGCAAAAACTGTTTTTT. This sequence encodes CASSYSTGQKLFF.

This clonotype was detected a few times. CDR3 DNA sequence: TGTGCCAGCACCAATCAACAGGGTCTTGGTCAGCCCCAGCATTTT. The encoded protein is CASTNQQGLGQPQHF. The gene calls are TRBV12-3 or TRBV12-4 and TRBJ1-5; D is perhaps TRBD1 (6 bases). There are 15 residues in the CDR3. V lost 7 bases and J lost 6, with 19 bases in between.

DNA for the CDR3: TGTGCCAGCAGCTTAGTAGCTGGGCAGTACTTC. This gives the protein CASSLVAGQYF. The chain links TRBV7-2 to TRBJ2-7; D is unresolved. CDR3 length: 11 amino acids. V shed 1 base and J shed 9 bases, with 7 bases lying between them. Per the germline V gene, CDR1 is SGHTA and CDR2 is FQGNSA.

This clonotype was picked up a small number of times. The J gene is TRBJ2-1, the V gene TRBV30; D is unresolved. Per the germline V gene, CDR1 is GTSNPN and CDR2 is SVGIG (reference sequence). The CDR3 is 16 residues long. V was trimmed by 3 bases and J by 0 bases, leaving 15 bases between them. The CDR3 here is CAWRGIGSSSYNEQFF. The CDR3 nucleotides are TGTGCCTGGAGGGGGATCGGGTCTAGCTCCTACAATGAGCAGTTCTTC. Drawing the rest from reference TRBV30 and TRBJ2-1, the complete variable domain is SQTIHQWPATLVQPVGSPLSLECTVEGTSNPNLYWYRQAAGRGLQLLFYSVGIGQISSEVPQNLSASRPQDRQFILSSKKLLLSDSGFYLCAWRGIGSSSYNEQFFGPGTRLTVL.

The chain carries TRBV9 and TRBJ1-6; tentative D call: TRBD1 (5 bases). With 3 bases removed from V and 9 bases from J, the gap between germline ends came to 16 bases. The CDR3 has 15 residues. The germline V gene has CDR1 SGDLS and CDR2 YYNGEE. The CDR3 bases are TGTGCCAGCAGCGCAACCGGGGCCAAAACTTCACCCCTCCACTTT. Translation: CASSATGAKTSPLHF.

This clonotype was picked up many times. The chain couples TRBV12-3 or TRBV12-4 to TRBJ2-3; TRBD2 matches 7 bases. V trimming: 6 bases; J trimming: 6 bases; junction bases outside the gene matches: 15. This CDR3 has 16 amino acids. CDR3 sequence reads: CASSPSGREPLDTQYF. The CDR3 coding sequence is TGTGCCAGCAGCCCCTCCGGGCGGGAGCCTTTGGATACGCAGTATTTT.

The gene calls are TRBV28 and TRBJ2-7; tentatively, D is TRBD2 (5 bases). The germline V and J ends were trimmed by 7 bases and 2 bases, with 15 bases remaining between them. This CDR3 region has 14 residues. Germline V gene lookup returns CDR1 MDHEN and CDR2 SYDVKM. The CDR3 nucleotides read TGTGCCAGCACGCCCCCGGGGAACCCCTACGAGCAGTACTTC. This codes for CASTPPGNPYEQYF.

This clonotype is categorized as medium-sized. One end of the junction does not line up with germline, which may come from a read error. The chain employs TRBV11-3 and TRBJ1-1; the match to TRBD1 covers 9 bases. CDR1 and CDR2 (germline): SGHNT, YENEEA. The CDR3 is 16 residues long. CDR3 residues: CASSLGSTGGLSEAFF. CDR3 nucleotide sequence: TGTGCCAGCAGTTTAGGTTCTACAGGGGGCTTATCTGAAGCTTTCTTT.

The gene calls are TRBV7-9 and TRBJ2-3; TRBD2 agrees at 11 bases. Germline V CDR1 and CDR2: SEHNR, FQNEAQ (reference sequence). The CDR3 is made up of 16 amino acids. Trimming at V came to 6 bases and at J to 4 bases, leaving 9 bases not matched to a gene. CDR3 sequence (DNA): TGTGCCAGCAGTGACACTAGCGGGAGTACCCCAGATACGCAGTATTTT. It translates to CASSDTSGSTPDTQYF.

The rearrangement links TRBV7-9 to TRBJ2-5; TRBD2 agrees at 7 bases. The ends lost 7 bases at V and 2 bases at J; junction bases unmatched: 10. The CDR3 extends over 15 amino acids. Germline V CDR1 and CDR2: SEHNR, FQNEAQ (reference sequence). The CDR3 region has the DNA TGTGCCAGCATCCCCAGCGGCGGGAGTCAAGAGACCCAGTACTTC. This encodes CASIPSGGSQETQYF.

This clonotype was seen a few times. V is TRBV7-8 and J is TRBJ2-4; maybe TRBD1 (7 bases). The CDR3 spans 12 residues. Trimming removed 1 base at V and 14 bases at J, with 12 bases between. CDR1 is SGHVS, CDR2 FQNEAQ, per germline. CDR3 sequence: CASSLDAGGKYF. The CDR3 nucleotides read TGTGCCAGCAGCTTAGACGCAGGGGGGAAGTACTTC.

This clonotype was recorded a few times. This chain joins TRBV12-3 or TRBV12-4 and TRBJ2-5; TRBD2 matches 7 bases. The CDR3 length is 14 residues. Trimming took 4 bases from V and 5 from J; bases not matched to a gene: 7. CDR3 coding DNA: TGTGCCAGCAGTTGGCTAGCGGATCTCGAGACCCAGTACTTC. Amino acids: CASSWLADLETQYF.

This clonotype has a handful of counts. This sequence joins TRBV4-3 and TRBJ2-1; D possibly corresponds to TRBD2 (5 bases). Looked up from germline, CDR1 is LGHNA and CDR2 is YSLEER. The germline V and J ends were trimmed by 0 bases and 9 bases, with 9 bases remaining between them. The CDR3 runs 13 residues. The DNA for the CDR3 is TGCGCCAGCAGCCAAGATCGGGGTACTGAGCAGTTCTTC. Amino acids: CASSQDRGTEQFF.

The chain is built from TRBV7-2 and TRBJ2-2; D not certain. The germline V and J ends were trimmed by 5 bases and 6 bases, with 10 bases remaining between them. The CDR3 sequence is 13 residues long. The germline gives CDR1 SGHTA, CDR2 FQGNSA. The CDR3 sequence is CASSPGVPGELFF. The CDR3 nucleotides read TGTGCCAGCAGCCCTGGGGTCCCCGGGGAGCTGTTTTTT.

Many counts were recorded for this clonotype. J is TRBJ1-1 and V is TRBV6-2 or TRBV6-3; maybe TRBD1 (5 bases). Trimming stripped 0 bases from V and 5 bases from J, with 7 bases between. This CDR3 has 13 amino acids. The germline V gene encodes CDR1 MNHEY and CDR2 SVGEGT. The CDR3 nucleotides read TGTGCCAGCAGTTACTCCGGGACTACTGAAGCTTTCTTT. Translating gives CASSYSGTTEAFF.

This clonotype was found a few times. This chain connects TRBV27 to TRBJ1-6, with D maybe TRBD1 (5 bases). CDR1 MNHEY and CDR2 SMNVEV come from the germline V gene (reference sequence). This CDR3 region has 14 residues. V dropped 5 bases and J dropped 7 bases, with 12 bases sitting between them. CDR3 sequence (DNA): TGTGCCAGCAGTCCACAGGAAGGAAATTCACCCCTCCACTTT. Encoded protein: CASSPQEGNSPLHF.

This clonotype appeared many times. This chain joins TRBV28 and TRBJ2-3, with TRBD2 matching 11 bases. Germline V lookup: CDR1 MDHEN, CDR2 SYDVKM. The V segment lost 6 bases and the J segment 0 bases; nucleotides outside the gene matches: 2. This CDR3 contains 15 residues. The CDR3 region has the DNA TGTGCCAGCAGGACTAGCGGGACTAGCACAGATACGCAGTATTTT. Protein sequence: CASRTSGTSTDTQYF.

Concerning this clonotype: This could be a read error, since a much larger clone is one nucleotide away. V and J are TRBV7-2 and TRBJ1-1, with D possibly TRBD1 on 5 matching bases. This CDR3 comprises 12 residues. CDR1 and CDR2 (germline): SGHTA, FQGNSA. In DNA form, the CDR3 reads TGTGCCAACAGCTTAGCTACAGGAGAAGCTTTCTTT. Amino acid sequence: CANSLATGEAFF.

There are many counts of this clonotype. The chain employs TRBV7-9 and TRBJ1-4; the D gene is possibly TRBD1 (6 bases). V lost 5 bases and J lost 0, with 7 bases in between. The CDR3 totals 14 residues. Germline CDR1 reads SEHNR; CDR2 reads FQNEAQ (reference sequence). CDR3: CASSQGPTNEKLFF. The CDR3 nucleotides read TGTGCCAGCAGCCAGGGGCCAACTAATGAAAAACTGTTTTTT.

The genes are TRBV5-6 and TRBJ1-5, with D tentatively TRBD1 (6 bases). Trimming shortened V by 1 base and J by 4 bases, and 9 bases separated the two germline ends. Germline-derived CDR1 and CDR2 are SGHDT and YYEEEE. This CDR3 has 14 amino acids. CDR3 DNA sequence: TGTGCCAGCAGCTTGTGGGGGCGGAATCAGCCCCAGCATTTT. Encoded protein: CASSLWGRNQPQHF.

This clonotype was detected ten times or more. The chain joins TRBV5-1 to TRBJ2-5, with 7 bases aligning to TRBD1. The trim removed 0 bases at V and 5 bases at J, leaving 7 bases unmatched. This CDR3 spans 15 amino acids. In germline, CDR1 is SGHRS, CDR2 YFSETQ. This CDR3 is CASSLAPTGAETQYF. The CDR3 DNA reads TGCGCCAGCAGCTTGGCCCCCACAGGGGCGGAGACCCAGTACTTC.